This T cell receptor (beta chain) was captured in a study of molecular identifiers for immune sequencing clone quantification. Study-wide context: For replicates, RNA isolated from around 20,000 or 100,000 naive CD8 cells was divided into five portions, of which four were sequenced.

The CDR3 runs 10 residues. Germline lookup yields CDR1 SQVTM and CDR2 ANQGSEA. Trimming took off 8 bases at V and 6 bases at J, with 10 bases between the two ends. It was from roughly 20,000 to 1,000,000 sorted cells, with 10%, 30% or 50% RNA, that naive CD8 libraries came. MiXCR was run by TCRdb on the PCR reads, yielding one entry per CDR3 protein. The sample lists 65,000 to 70,000 distinct CDR3 sequences, less than 20% seen once, with about 1.5% in the top ten. This clonotype was detected ten times or more. The sample taken for sequencing was naive CD8+ T cells from blood, with Jurkat cell RNA spiked in. This sample's subset: FACS-sorted CD8+CD4-CCR7+CD45RA+ naive T cells. This receptor was taken from a human donor in good health. Some libraries in this study had Jurkat cell RNA spiked in. The chain uses TRBV29-1 and TRBJ1-2; a possible D gene is TRBD1 (6 bases). CDR3 protein: CSWAGDGYTF. In nucleotides, the CDR3 is TGCAGCTGGGCAGGGGATGGCTACACCTTC.